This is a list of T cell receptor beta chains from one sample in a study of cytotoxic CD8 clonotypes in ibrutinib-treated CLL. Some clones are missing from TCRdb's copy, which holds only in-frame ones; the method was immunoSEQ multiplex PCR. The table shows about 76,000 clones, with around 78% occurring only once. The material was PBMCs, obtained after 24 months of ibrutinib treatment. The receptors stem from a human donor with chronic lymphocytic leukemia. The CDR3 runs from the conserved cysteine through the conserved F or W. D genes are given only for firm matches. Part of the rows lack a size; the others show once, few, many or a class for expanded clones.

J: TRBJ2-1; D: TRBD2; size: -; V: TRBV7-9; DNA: TGTGCCAGCAGCTTAGTCGGGCTAGCGGACTACAATGAGCAGTTCTTC; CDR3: CASSLVGLADYNEQFF
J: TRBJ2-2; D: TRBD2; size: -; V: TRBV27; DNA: TGTGCCAGCAGTTTAGGGGCTAGCGGGAGCCTCCTCCCTATCGGGGAGCTGTTTTTT; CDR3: CASSLGASGSLLPIGELFF
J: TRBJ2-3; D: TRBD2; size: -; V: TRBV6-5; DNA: TGTGCCAGCAGCCGAGGGACTAGCTGGGGGGGGGCGCAGTATTTT; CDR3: CASSRGTSWGGAQYF
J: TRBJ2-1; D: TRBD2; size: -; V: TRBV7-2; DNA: TGTGCCAGCAGCTTAGTGGGAGCGGGAACCTACAATGAGCAGTTCTTC; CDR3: CASSLVGAGTYNEQFF
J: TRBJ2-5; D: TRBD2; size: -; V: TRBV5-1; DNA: TGCGCCAGCAGCTTGGTAGGAGTAGCGGGAGAGACCCAGTACTTC; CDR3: CASSLVGVAGETQYF
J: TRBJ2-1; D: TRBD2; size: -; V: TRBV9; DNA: TGTGCCAGCAGCGCCACGGGACTAGCGGGTTCCTACAATGAGCAGTTCTTC; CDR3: CASSATGLAGSYNEQFF
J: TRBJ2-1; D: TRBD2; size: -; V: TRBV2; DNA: TGTGCCAGCAGTGAACGGCGGGAGGTCAATGAGCAGTTCTTC; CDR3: CASSERREVNEQFF
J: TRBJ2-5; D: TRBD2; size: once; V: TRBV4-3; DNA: TGCGCCAGCAGCCAAGATAATGTGGCGGGAGACGGAGAGACCCAGTACTTC; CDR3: CASSQDNVAGDGETQYF
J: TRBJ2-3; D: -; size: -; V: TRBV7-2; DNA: TGTGCCAGCACCCGTGAGGGTACAGATACGCAGTATTTT; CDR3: CASTREGTDTQYF
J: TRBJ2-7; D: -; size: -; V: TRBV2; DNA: TGTGCCAGCACCGCCCACCAGGGGAACGAGCAGTACTTC; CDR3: CASTAHQGNEQYF
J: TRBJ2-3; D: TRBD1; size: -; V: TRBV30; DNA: TGTGCCGGGACAGAAAGCACAGATACGCAGTATTTT; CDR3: CAGTESTDTQYF
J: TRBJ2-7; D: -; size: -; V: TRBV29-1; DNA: TGCAGCGTTGGTCGGACCTCCTACGAGCAGTACTTC; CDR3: CSVGRTSYEQYF
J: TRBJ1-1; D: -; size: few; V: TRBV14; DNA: TGTGCCAGCAGCCAAGATCTCTACACTGAAGCTTTCTTT; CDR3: CASSQDLYTEAFF
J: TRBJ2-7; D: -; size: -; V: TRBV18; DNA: TGTGCCAGCTCACCTACTAGAACTACCTACGAGCAGTACTTC; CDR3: CASSPTRTTYEQYF
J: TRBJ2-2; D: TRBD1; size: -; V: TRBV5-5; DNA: TGTGCCAGCAGCAGAATCCACCGGGACAGGGTAGTTTCCGGGGAGCTGTTTTTT; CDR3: CASSRIHRDRVVSGELFF
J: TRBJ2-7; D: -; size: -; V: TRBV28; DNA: TGTGCCAGCAGTGTTACAGGGTATCCCTACGAGCAGTACTTC; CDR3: CASSVTGYPYEQYF
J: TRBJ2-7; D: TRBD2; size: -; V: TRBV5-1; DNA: TGCGCCAGCAGCTTGGACGGACTAGCGGGAAACGAGCAGTACTTC; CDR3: CASSLDGLAGNEQYF
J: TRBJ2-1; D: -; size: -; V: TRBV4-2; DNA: TGTGCCAGCAGCCAAAGTCGCAATGAGCAGTTCTTC; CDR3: CASSQSRNEQFF